This T cell receptor beta chain is from a study of vaccination effects on CD4 cells after COVID-19. Overall study context: Participants completed two doses of the BNT162b2 or mRNA-1273 vaccine.

Clones were read by immunoSEQ multiplex PCR, and TCRdb kept only the in-frame ones, dropping some. The data hold 30,000 to 45,000 clones, with roughly two thirds observed a single time. V dropped 4 bases and J dropped 2; count of bases not matched to a gene: 2. The CDR3 is made up of 15 amino acids. Germline V CDR1 and CDR2: LGHNA, YSLEER. Antigen-specific CD4+ T cells were expanded with viral peptide pools in the ViraFEST assay before sequencing. CD4+ T cell isolation took place after about nine days of culture. Prior SARS-CoV-2 infection was absent in the vaccine recipients, as shown by negative nucleocapsid antibodies. A note on this clone: The antigen is unknown.

This clonotype was obtained from a human donor who received a COVID-19 vaccine. The chain couples TRBV4-3 to TRBJ2-6; 7 nucleotides align to TRBD2. Sample: CD4+ T cells from PBMCs cultured with SARS-CoV-2 spike peptides, taken before COVID-19 vaccination. CDR3: CASSPGGPGANVLTF. Here the CDR3 DNA reads TGCGCCAGCAGCCCGGGGGGACCTGGGGCCAACGTCCTGACTTTC.